The 29 T cell receptor beta chains reported below all come from one sample, sequenced in a study of blood T cell repertoires in COVID-19. Clones were read by immunoSEQ multiplex PCR, and TCRdb kept only the in-frame ones, dropping some. This sample carries around 42,000 clones, around 84% of them seen once, and the ten largest clones take approximately 59%. Sequences were obtained from peripheral blood. All receptors derive from a man between 65 and 85 years old with acute or convalescent COVID-19.

This chain uses TRBV5-4 with TRBJ1-5; TRBD1 matches at 7 bases. Germline CDR1 reads SGHNT; CDR2 reads YYREEE (reference sequence). The V gene end was trimmed by 4 bases and the J gene end by 5 bases; junction bases not matched to a gene: 3. The CDR3 totals 13 residues. For the CDR3, the DNA is TGTGCCAGCAGCGGGGACAGAGATCAGCCCCAGCATTTT. The encoded protein is CASSGDRDQPQHF. The variable domain in full, with the rest retrieved from reference TRBV5-4 and TRBJ1-5, is ETGVTQSPTHLIKTRGQQVTLRCSSQSGHNTVSWYQQALGQGPQFIFQYYREEENGRGNFPPRFSGLQFPNYSSELNVNALELDDSALYLCASSGDRDQPQHFGDGTRLSIL.

The chain couples TRBV9 to TRBJ2-4; 7 bases match TRBD1. This CDR3 is built from 16 residues. CDR1 and CDR2 (germline): SGDLS, YYNGEE. Trimming at V came to 0 bases and at J to 8 bases, leaving 11 bases not matched to a gene. The chain's CDR3 is CASSVGQGGVADIQYF. The CDR3, as DNA: TGTGCCAGCAGCGTAGGACAGGGTGGGGTTGCGGACATTCAGTACTTC.

The chain combines TRBV6-5 with TRBJ1-4; 12 nucleotides align to TRBD1. The CDR3 is 14 amino acids. Germline lookup yields CDR1 MNHEY and CDR2 SVGAGI. The J segment lost 8 bases and the V segment lost 6 bases, leaving 4 bases of the junction unmatched. This CDR3 is CASRRDRGLEKLFF. CDR3 DNA: TGTGCCAGCAGAAGGGACAGGGGGCTCGAAAAACTGTTTTTT.

This chain uses TRBV10-3 with TRBJ2-5, with D perhaps matching TRBD2 (6 bases). CDR3 length: 13 residues. V was trimmed by 2 bases and J by 4 bases, leaving 8 bases between them. The germline gives CDR1 ENHRY, CDR2 SYGVKD. CDR3 nucleotide sequence: TGTGCCATCAGTGAGCGGGGGAGAGAGACCCAGTACTTC. The encoded protein is CAISERGRETQYF.

The rearrangement joins TRBV7-6 to TRBJ1-6; TRBD1 is a possible D gene (6 bases). The CDR3 extends over 16 amino acids. The V and J ends lost 5 bases and 7 bases respectively, with 18 bases between them. The V gene's germline CDR1 is SGHVS and CDR2 FNYEAQ. The CDR3 sequence: CASSQNPQGTNSPLHF. In nucleotides, the CDR3 is TGTGCCAGCAGCCAGAACCCACAAGGGACAAATTCACCCCTCCACTTT.

The chain links TRBV4-1 to TRBJ2-5; 14 positions agree with TRBD2. CDR3 length: 17 residues. V lost 3 bases to trimming and J lost 7 bases; unmatched junction nucleotides: 10. Germline CDR1 MGHRA, CDR2 YSYEKL. DNA for the CDR3: TGCGCCAGCAGCCAGAACGTTGGGACTAGCGGGGGAACGACCCAGTACTTC. It translates to CASSQNVGTSGGTTQYF.

The rearrangement joins TRBV7-6 to TRBJ1-2; the D gene is possibly TRBD1 (5 bases). V dropped 1 base and J dropped 7 bases, with 13 bases sitting between them. Germline-derived CDR1 and CDR2 are SGHVS and FNYEAQ. The CDR3 consists of 14 residues. The CDR3 DNA reads TGTGCCAGCAGCTTAGAGGGGCGGAAAGCTGGCTACACCTTC. Protein sequence: CASSLEGRKAGYTF. Looking up the rest from reference TRBV7-6 and TRBJ1-2 gives the full variable domain: GAGVSQSPRYKVTKRGQDVALRCDPISGHVSLYWYRQALGQGPEFLTYFNYEAQQDKSGLPNDRFSAERPEGSISTLTIQRTEQRDSAMYRCASSLEGRKAGYTFGSGTRLTVV.

This chain joins TRBV28 and TRBJ2-7; D is possibly TRBD2 (6 bases). Trimming took off 4 bases at V and 4 bases at J, with 17 bases between the two ends. The germline gives CDR1 MDHEN, CDR2 SYDVKM. The CDR3 consists of 15 residues. The DNA for the CDR3 is TGTGCCAGCAGTTCACGACGGGACTCAGAATACGAGCAGTACTTC. This codes for CASSSRRDSEYEQYF.

This rearrangement joins TRBV9 to TRBJ2-3; D is perhaps TRBD2 (5 bases). This CDR3 region has 16 residues. CDR1 SGDLS and CDR2 YYNGEE come from the germline V gene. Trimming removed 0 bases at V and 2 bases at J, with 13 bases between. DNA of the CDR3: TGTGCCAGCAGCGTAGTGCCGGACTCGGTCACAGATACGCAGTATTTT. Its protein product is CASSVVPDSVTDTQYF. Filled out from reference TRBV9 and TRBJ2-3, the complete variable domain reads DSGVTQTPKHLITATGQRVTLRCSPRSGDLSVYWYQQSLDQGLQFLIQYYNGEERAKGNILERFSAQQFPDLHSELNLSSLELGDSALYFCASSVVPDSVTDTQYFGPGTRLTVL.

This chain links TRBV19 with TRBJ2-6; TRBD1 might be the D (5 bases). V lost 5 bases, J lost 0 bases, and 8 bases lay in between. Per germline, CDR1 LNHDA and CDR2 SQIVND (reference sequence). This CDR3 spans 15 amino acids. CDR3 nucleotide sequence: TGTGCCAGTAGTTTCGACAGCTCTGGGGCCAACGTCCTGACTTTC. Its protein is CASSFDSSGANVLTF.

V and J are TRBV9 and TRBJ1-3; D is possibly TRBD1 (6 bases). The V end was cut by 0 bases, the J end by 0 bases, with 13 bases between. Germline V CDR1 and CDR2: SGDLS, YYNGEE. The CDR3 totals 17 residues. The CDR3 loop reads CASSVATGPYSGNTIYF. CDR3 in DNA: TGTGCCAGCAGCGTAGCTACAGGGCCTTACTCTGGAAACACCATATATTTT.

The chain combines TRBV23-1 with TRBJ2-2; possible D gene TRBD1, 6 bases. TRBV23-1 is flagged as an ORF with uncertain function. The V end was cut by 4 bases, the J end by 3 bases, with 15 bases between. The CDR3 is 16 residues long. CDR3 loop: CASSRTGTRDTGELFF. The CDR3 nucleotides read TGCGCCAGCAGTCGGACTGGGACAAGGGACACCGGGGAGCTGTTTTTT.

This clone occurred a few times. This chain connects TRBV30 to TRBJ1-2; D is ambiguous. The CDR3 contains 13 residues. V was pared by 5 bases and J by 2 bases, with 12 bases between. The germline gives CDR1 GTSNPN, CDR2 SVGIG (reference sequence). CDR3 in DNA: TGTGCCTGGGGTCGAACACCGAACTATGGCTACACCTTC. Protein sequence: CAWGRTPNYGYTF. Variable domain in full (rest from reference TRBV30 and TRBJ1-2): SQTIHQWPATLVQPVGSPLSLECTVEGTSNPNLYWYRQAAGRGLQLLFYSVGIGQISSEVPQNLSASRPQDRQFILSSKKLLLSDSGFYLCAWGRTPNYGYTFGSGTRLTVV.

The V call is TRBV6-6, the J call TRBJ2-5; TRBD1 agrees at 9 bases. V shed 7 bases, J shed 3 bases, and the junction held 6 bases outside the gene matches. Germline CDR1 MNHNY, CDR2 SVGAGI (reference sequence). The CDR3 has 14 residues. The CDR3 region has the DNA TGTGCCAGCAATACCGGGACAGGGAAAGAGACCCAGTACTTC. As protein: CASNTGTGKETQYF.

The chain employs TRBV15 and TRBJ2-7; D possibly corresponds to TRBD1 (6 bases). CDR3 length equals 13 residues. Deletions cut 3 bases from V and 3 bases from J, with 9 bases between. In germline, CDR1 is LNHNV, CDR2 YYDKDF (reference sequence). The CDR3 reads CATSSRGGYEQYF. CDR3 coding DNA: TGTGCCACCAGCAGTCGAGGGGGCTACGAGCAGTACTTC.

This clone was recorded once. The chain combines TRBV6-5 with TRBJ2-1, with TRBD2 matching 7 bases. The J segment lost 9 bases and the V segment lost 6 bases, leaving 14 bases of the junction unmatched. This CDR3 has 15 amino acids. Looked up from germline, CDR1 is MNHEY and CDR2 is SVGAGI. The CDR3 spells CASRGGGDYRAEQFF. The CDR3 DNA reads TGTGCCAGCAGAGGCGGTGGGGACTACCGGGCTGAGCAGTTCTTC.

The chain combines TRBV5-4 with TRBJ2-7; 11 positions agree with TRBD1. V dropped 4 bases and J dropped 6; count of bases not matched to a gene: 9. CDR1 and CDR2 (germline): SGHNT, YYREEE (reference sequence). The CDR3 extends over 15 amino acids. CDR3 sequence reads: CASSTGQGAFGEQYF. In DNA, the CDR3 is TGTGCCAGCAGCACCGGACAGGGGGCTTTTGGCGAGCAGTACTTC.

The chain employs TRBV14 and TRBJ1-5, with D hard to call. This CDR3 spans 13 amino acids. Per germline, CDR1 SGHDN and CDR2 FVKESK. Trimming stripped 1 base from V and 9 bases from J, with 10 bases between. Here the CDR3 reads CASSQGVFRPQHF. CDR3 coding DNA: TGTGCCAGCAGCCAAGGTGTCTTCAGGCCCCAGCATTTT.

The rearrangement uses TRBV27 and TRBJ2-2; D perhaps matches TRBD1 (5 bases). The CDR3 covers 16 residues. Per the germline V gene, CDR1 is MNHEY and CDR2 is SMNVEV (reference sequence). Trimming took off 2 bases at V and 7 bases at J, with 17 bases between the two ends. The CDR3 DNA follows: TGTGCCAGCAGTTTAATTGGCAGGGCTAATATCGGGGAGCTGTTTTTT. This translates into CASSLIGRANIGELFF.

The chain carries TRBV30 and TRBJ2-2; D remains ambiguous. CDR3 length: 13 amino acids. Germline V lookup: CDR1 GTSNPN, CDR2 SVGIG (reference sequence). The V and J ends lost 0 bases and 7 bases respectively, with 9 bases between them. This CDR3 is CAWSVQAVGELFF. DNA for the CDR3: TGTGCCTGGAGTGTGCAGGCTGTCGGGGAGCTGTTTTTT.

This clone is a singleton in its sample. The chain carries TRBV18 and TRBJ1-2; 9 positions agree with TRBD1. The V gene end was trimmed by 6 bases and the J gene end by 7 bases; junction bases not matched to a gene: 12. CDR1 is KGHSH, CDR2 LQKENI, per germline. The CDR3 contains 15 residues. The CDR3 nucleotides read TGTGCCAGCTCCCCCACAGGGGGCCAGCTTAGTGGCTACACCTTC. Its protein is CASSPTGGQLSGYTF.

This chain joins TRBV20-1 and TRBJ1-1; no definite D call. Trimming took 5 bases from V and 1 from J, leaving 5 bases between them. The CDR3 contains 11 residues. Germline loops: CDR1 DFQATT, CDR2 SNEGSKA (reference sequence). The CDR3 loop is CSALKNTEAFF. The DNA for the CDR3 is TGCAGTGCTCTAAAGAACACTGAAGCTTTCTTT.

The genes are TRBV7-2 and TRBJ2-5, with D possibly being TRBD1 (6 bases). Between the trimmed V and J ends, which lost 6 bases and 7 bases, there was a span of 15 bases. The germline CDR1 and CDR2 sequences are SGHTA and FQGNSA. The CDR3 spans 13 residues. CDR3 region: CASRSTGSLTQYF. The DNA of the CDR3 is TGTGCCAGCAGGTCGACAGGCAGTTTGACCCAGTACTTC.

V gene TRBV7-9 combines with J gene TRBJ2-5, with TRBD1 matching over 7 bases. V lost 0 bases to trimming and J lost 0 bases; unmatched junction nucleotides: 7. Germline V gene lookup returns CDR1 SEHNR and CDR2 FQNEAQ (reference sequence). The CDR3 consists of 17 residues. The CDR3 DNA is TGTGCCAGCAGCTTAGCCCCAATTGACAGGGACCAAGAGACCCAGTACTTC. Translation gives CASSLAPIDRDQETQYF. Complete variable domain (other parts from reference TRBV7-9 and TRBJ2-5): DTGVSQNPRHKITKRGQNVTFRCDPISEHNRLYWYRQTLGQGPEFLTYFQNEAQLEKSRLLSDRFSAERPKGSFSTLEIQRTEQGDSAMYLCASSLAPIDRDQETQYFGPGTRLLVL.

CDR3 bases: TGTGCCAGCAGCGTAGGCGGGGTAGCGGCGTACGAGCAGTACTTC. It encodes CASSVGGVAAYEQYF. The gene calls are TRBV9 and TRBJ2-7; D is perhaps TRBD2 (6 bases). The CDR3 runs to 15 residues. Trimming shortened V by 0 bases and J by 4 bases, and 14 bases separated the two germline ends. Germline values: CDR1 SGDLS, CDR2 YYNGEE.

The chain recombines TRBV27 with TRBJ2-5; possible D gene TRBD1, 6 bases. Trimming took off 6 bases at V and 4 bases at J, with 9 bases between the two ends. Germline CDR1 MNHEY, CDR2 SMNVEV (reference sequence). CDR3 length: 12 amino acids. CDR3 protein: CASSDRTETQYF. CDR3 coding DNA: TGTGCCAGCAGCGACAGGACAGAGACCCAGTACTTC.

V usage is TRBV5-4 and J usage is TRBJ1-2, with D possibly matching TRBD1 (6 bases). V was shortened by 4 bases and J by 2 bases, with 12 bases between the two germline ends. This CDR3 is 14 amino acids long. Germline V gives CDR1 SGHNT, CDR2 YYREEE (reference sequence). This chain's CDR3 is CASSHPQGNYGYTF. The CDR3 nucleotides read TGTGCCAGCAGCCACCCCCAGGGGAACTATGGCTACACCTTC.

The V call is TRBV11-2, the J call TRBJ2-7; D gene uncertain. CDR1 is SGHAT and CDR2 is FQNNGV in the germline V gene. Trimming stripped 0 bases from V and 3 bases from J, with 12 bases between. This CDR3 has 15 residues. CDR3 sequence: CASSLDRPRIYEQYF. The CDR3 bases are TGTGCCAGCAGCTTAGATCGGCCCAGGATCTACGAGCAGTACTTC.

V gene TRBV11-3 combines with J gene TRBJ2-2; TRBD1 agrees at 7 bases. Germline lookup yields CDR1 SGHNT and CDR2 YENEEA. The CDR3 contains 15 residues. The ends lost 6 bases at V and 2 bases at J; junction bases unmatched: 6. This CDR3 is CASSSGTDNTGELFF. DNA of the CDR3: TGTGCCAGCAGTTCCGGGACAGATAACACCGGGGAGCTGTTTTTT.